This T cell receptor beta chain was retrieved from a study of graft-versus-host responses after intestinal transplantation. Study outcomes and limitations: Levels of circulating GvH clones at their peak were associated with early post-transplant HvG declines.

Looked up from germline, CDR1 is SGHNT and CDR2 is YYREEE (reference sequence). This CDR3 comprises 17 residues. V shed 2 bases, J shed 4 bases, and the junction held 8 bases outside the gene matches. A note on this clone: What it binds is not known.

Clones were sequenced by immunoSEQ multiplex PCR, and TCRdb holds only the in-frame ones, with some missing. Among over 100,000 clones listed, approximately 92% were seen once. This rearrangement joins TRBV5-4 to TRBJ2-5, with 13 bases lining up with TRBD2. The sequencing used unstimulated CD4+ T cells sorted from spleen or lymph node cells, collected before intestinal transplant. The receptor comes from a human donor who received an intestinal transplant. For the CDR3, the DNA is TGTGCCAGCAGCTTAACCCGACTAGCGGGAGGTCCAGAGACCCAGTACTTC. Its translation: CASSLTRLAGGPETQYF. Combining the CDR3 with reference TRBV5-4 and TRBJ2-5 gives the whole variable domain ETGVTQSPTHLIKTRGQQVTLRCSSQSGHNTVSWYQQALGQGPQFIFQYYREEENGRGNFPPRFSGLQFPNYSSELNVNALELDDSALYLCASSLTRLAGGPETQYFGPGTRLLVL.